Described below is a single T cell receptor (beta chain) sequence and its context. The sample comes from a study of CD8 T cells in Susac syndrome. The CDR3 contains 13 residues. In germline, CDR1 is MDHEN, CDR2 SYDVKM. The germline V and J ends were trimmed by 7 bases and 1 base, with 10 bases remaining between them. cDNA came from around 0.5 to 1 ug RNA primed by random hexamers. Coverage of TCR beta CDR3 amplification by immunoSEQ multiplex PCR extended to 54 Vbeta and 13 Jbeta. TCRdb re-derived calls from the immunoSEQ multiplex PCR reads in MiXCR, one entry per CDR3 protein. The table lists around 280,000 distinct CDR3 sequences, about 85% of them singletons.

Sequencing was done on a sample of CD8+ T cells from PBMCs. The chain employs TRBV28 and TRBJ1-1, with D hard to call. This clonotype was obtained from a human donor with multiple sclerosis. The CDR3: CASMLAPNTEAFF. CDR3 sequence (DNA): TGTGCCAGCATGTTGGCCCCGAACACTGAAGCTTTCTTT.